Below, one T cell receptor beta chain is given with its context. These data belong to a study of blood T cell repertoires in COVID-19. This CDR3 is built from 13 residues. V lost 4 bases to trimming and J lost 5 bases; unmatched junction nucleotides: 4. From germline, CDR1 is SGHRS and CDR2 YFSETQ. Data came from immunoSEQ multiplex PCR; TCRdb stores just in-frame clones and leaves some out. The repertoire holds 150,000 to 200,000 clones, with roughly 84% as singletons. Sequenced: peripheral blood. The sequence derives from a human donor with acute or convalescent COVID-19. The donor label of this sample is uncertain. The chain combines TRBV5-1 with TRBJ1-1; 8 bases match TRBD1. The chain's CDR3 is CASSPQGDTEAFF. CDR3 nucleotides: TGCGCCAGCAGCCCACAGGGGGATACTGAAGCTTTCTTT.